This TCR beta chain was profiled in a study of blood T cell repertoires in COVID-19. This clone was observed a handful of times. Libraries were prepared by immunoSEQ multiplex PCR; TCRdb keeps only in-frame clonotypes and omits some of them. In the table there are around 150,000 clones, approximately 87% of which are singletons. V shed 5 bases, J shed 4 bases, and the junction held 11 bases outside the gene matches. Germline V gene lookup returns CDR1 ENHRY and CDR2 SYGVKD. The CDR3 is 16 amino acids. This sequence originates from a man aged 45-65 years with active COVID-19. The sample taken for sequencing was peripheral blood. The rearrangement uses TRBV10-3 and TRBJ2-3, with TRBD2 matching 8 bases. The CDR3 loop reads CAISNPGGSRADTQYF. The CDR3 DNA sequence: TGTGCCATCAGTAACCCGGGGGGGAGTCGGGCAGATACGCAGTATTTT.